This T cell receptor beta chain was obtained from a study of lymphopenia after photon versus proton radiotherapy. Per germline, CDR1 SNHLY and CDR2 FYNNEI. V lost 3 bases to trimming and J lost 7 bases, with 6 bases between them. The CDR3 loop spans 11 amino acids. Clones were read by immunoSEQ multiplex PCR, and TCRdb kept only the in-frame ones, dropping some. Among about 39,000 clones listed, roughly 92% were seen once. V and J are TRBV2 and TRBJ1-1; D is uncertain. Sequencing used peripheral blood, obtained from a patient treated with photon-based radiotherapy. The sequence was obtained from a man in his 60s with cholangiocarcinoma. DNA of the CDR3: TGTGCCAGCAGTGAGGTAGTTGAAGCTTTCTTT. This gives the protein CASSEVVEAFF.